Listed below are T cell receptor beta chains from one sample, sequenced in a study of T cell repertoires in cytomegalovirus infection. MiXCR, applied by TCRdb to the reads, yields one record per CDR3 protein. The repertoire holds approximately 71,000 distinct CDR3 sequences, with approximately 20% as singletons. What these receptors recognize is not known. Sequencing was performed on CD8+ T cells from cultured PBMCs, taken from culture after CMV antigen stimulation. All receptors derive from a human donor in good health (CMV status not recorded). Some clones in this sample may be carry-over from other donors' samples. CDR3s include the opening cysteine and the closing phenylalanine or tryptophan. Fields, in order: V gene, clone size, D gene, J gene, CDR3 DNA, CDR3 protein. A D gene is named only where the DNA matches it firmly. Not all rows give a size; the values are once, few, many and, for expanded clones, a class.

TRBV6-5	NA	TRBD1	TRBJ2-7	TGTGCCAGCAGTTACTCGGGGGGACAGGGCAACCACGAGCAGTACTTC	CASSYSGGQGNHEQYF
TRBV7-2	NA	TRBD1	TRBJ2-1	TGTGCCAGCAGCTTCGGGACAGGGTCCTACAATGAGCAGTTCTTC	CASSFGTGSYNEQFF
TRBV7-9	few	TRBD2	TRBJ2-7	TGTGCCAGCAGTTTTAGCGGGGGGGATCGCTACGAGCAGTACTTC	CASSFSGGDRYEQYF
TRBV7-9	few	NA	TRBJ2-7	TGTGCCAGCAGCTCCGAGGGGCTCGAGCAGTACTTC	CASSSEGLEQYF
TRBV2	many	NA	TRBJ1-1	TGTGCCAGCAGTGAATCGGGCACCTTGAACACTGAAGCTTTCTTT	CASSESGTLNTEAFF
TRBV7-2	NA	TRBD2	TRBJ2-1	TGTGCCAGCAGCTTAGAGCGGGGGCCGAACAATGAGCAGTTCTTC	CASSLERGPNNEQFF
TRBV7-8	few	NA	TRBJ2-7	TGTGCCAGCAGCTTAAATCCCTCCGAGCAGTACTTC	CASSLNPSEQYF
TRBV10-3	few	NA	TRBJ2-2	TGTGCCATCAGTGAGGTGACAGGGAACACCGGGGAGCTGTTTTTT	CAISEVTGNTGELFF
TRBV6-1	NA	TRBD1	TRBJ2-7	TGTGCCAGCAGAGAACTCGGGACAGGGGGATACTACGAGCAGTACTTC	CASRELGTGGYYEQYF
TRBV7-9	few	TRBD1	TRBJ1-1	TGTGCCAGCAGCGGTCGGACAGGGGGCGCAGGGGTCGAAGCTTTCTTT	CASSGRTGGAGVEAFF
TRBV10-3	NA	NA	TRBJ1-3	TGTGCCATCATTTCGGGCGAAAACACCATATATTTT	CAIISGENTIYF
TRBV6-1	few	TRBD1	TRBJ2-3	TGTGCCAGCAGCGAGGGACAGACTAAAAGAGATACGCAGTATTTT	CASSEGQTKRDTQYF
TRBV4-1	few	TRBD1	TRBJ2-1	TGCGCCAGCAGCCAGGCGGAGGGACAGGGATACAATGAGCAGTTCTTC	CASSQAEGQGYNEQFF
TRBV12-3/TRBV12-4	few	NA	TRBJ1-5	TGTGCCAGCAGTTTAGAGACTGAGAGGCATTTT	CASSLETERHF
TRBV2	many	TRBD2	TRBJ2-1	TGTGCCAGCAACCCCGGGACTAGCGGGAGGGACAATGAGCAGTTCTTC	CASNPGTSGRDNEQFF
TRBV12-3/TRBV12-4	NA	TRBD1	TRBJ2-3	TGTGCCAGCAGTTTCGGGACAGCGAACACAGATACGCAGTATTTT	CASSFGTANTDTQYF
TRBV11-2	NA	NA	TRBJ2-7	TGTGCCAGCAGCTTAGAGGTTCTTGGGGTCTACGAGCAGTACTTC	CASSLEVLGVYEQYF
TRBV6-2/TRBV6-3	few	NA	TRBJ2-5	TGTGCCAGCCATACGCCGGGACGGATCTGGACCCAGTACTTC	CASHTPGRIWTQYF
TRBV6-5	NA	TRBD2	TRBJ2-5	TGTGCCAGCAGGGGGCGGGGGGCGCGGGAGACCCAGTACTTC	CASRGRGARETQYF
TRBV6-5	NA	TRBD2	TRBJ2-1	TGTGCCAGCAGTTCTCCTAGCGGGGGGCAAAGCTCCTACAATGAGCAGTTCTTC	CASSSPSGGQSSYNEQFF
TRBV7-6	NA	TRBD1	TRBJ1-4	TGTGCCAGCAGCCCAACGGACAGGGAAGACGGGAAACTGTTTTTT	CASSPTDREDGKLFF
TRBV5-6	NA	TRBD2	TRBJ2-1	TGTGCCAGCTGCCAGGGACTAGCGGGGGGAGGTGAGCAGTTCTTC	CASCQGLAGGGEQFF
TRBV4-2	few	TRBD2	TRBJ2-1	TGTGCCAGCAGCCAAGAGGCTAGCGGGGCGTACAATGAGCAGTTCTTC	CASSQEASGAYNEQFF
TRBV7-2	many	NA	TRBJ2-7	TGTGCCTGCCGGGACGGATCCTTCTACGAGCAGTACTTC	CACRDGSFYEQYF
TRBV4-3	NA	TRBD1	TRBJ1-2	TGCGCCAGCAGCCCGGGACAGCTCGGTCATGGCTACACCTTC	CASSPGQLGHGYTF
TRBV7-2	NA	TRBD2	TRBJ2-1	TGTGCCAGCAGCAACCTGGGACTAGCGGGGGGTCGTGAGCAGTTCTTC	CASSNLGLAGGREQFF
TRBV7-2	NA	TRBD2	TRBJ2-5	TGTGCCAGCAGCCCCTCGAGGCGGGGGGGCCGGGAGACCCAGTACTTC	CASSPSRRGGRETQYF
TRBV6-1	few	TRBD1	TRBJ2-7	TGTGCCAGCAGCGAAAGAAAGGGTTCCGTACAGGGGGCCCACGAGCAGTACTTC	CASSERKGSVQGAHEQYF
TRBV7-9	NA	NA	TRBJ2-7	TGTGCCAGCAGCGCTAGGACGGGGAGCTCCTACGAGCAGTACTTC	CASSARTGSSYEQYF